This T cell receptor beta chain originates from a study of blood T cell repertoires in COVID-19 (dated by TCRdb to the early 2020s). Context from the whole study: Samples covering the acute and convalescent phases of COVID-19 were provided by collaborators in the United States, Italy and Spain. The material from the prospective study consisted of cDNA or gDNA derived from T cells, B-cell-depleted T cells, or PBMCs. Samples were obtained from the ongoing ImmuneRACE study (first 160 participants) and from roughly 1,300 subjects provided by 6 global collaborators. HLA class I and class II types, where available, came from metadata supplied by the sample provider rather than from assay-based typing. Subjects who had been exposed to COVID-19, were actively infected with it, or had recovered from it provided the deeply sampled blood TCRbeta repertoires that made up the dataset. The repertoires were released in a freely available public database meant as a resource for research on the immune response to SARS-CoV-2. Nearly every sample came with metadata listing a de-identified subject ID, COVID-19 status, age in years and sex.

Points on this clone: Its antigen is not yet known. The input lacks base qualities; no much larger clone sits a single base away.

The immunoSEQ Assay, a bias-controlled multiplex PCR, was used to amplify TCRbeta CDR3 regions from genomic DNA. On the study's bioinformatics: Within the assay, amplification of reference gene primers was used to estimate how many nucleated cells each sample contained. To quantify the absolute abundance of each unique TCRbeta CDR3 rearrangement, sequence reads were collapsed and filtered. For each sample, productive Simpson clonality was calculated by taking the square root of Simpson's diversity index across productive rearrangements. The clones in this table, taken by TCRdb from immuneACCESS, are in-frame only. Not every clone is retained; where verified, under half of the shortfall comes from an unresolved V gene, and the cause of the rest is unknown. D and trimming were read from the DNA, whereas the V and J calls and clone size are those reported in that table. This sample comprises some 340,000 clones, approximately 91% of them detected only once. The top ten clonotypes cover 3.9% of the sample.

The CDR3 measures 14 amino acids from cysteine to phenylalanine. CDR3 DNA only is kept here, 42 bases in frame from base 1. The germline V gene supplies CDR1 SGHTA and CDR2 FQGTGA. The junction shows trimming of 6 bases on V and 4 bases on J, and the gene matches do not reach 4 bases of it. The investigation overall reported the following: Clinical and demographic metadata were provided uncurated, with the amount varying by source and participant.

Enrolling through a virtual design, the prospective study's participants ranged in age from roughly 18 to 90 years and lived across more than 20 United States geographic areas. Cohort assignment in the prospective study relied on participant-reported clinical history from a screening survey and a study questionnaire. Exposed participants were defined as having been in contact with someone with a PCR-confirmed or clinician-diagnosed COVID-19 case within 2 weeks of study entry. In the prospective study, whole blood, serum and a nasopharyngeal or oropharyngeal swab were collected from each participant by mobile phlebotomists. Additional blood draws and questionnaires over a 2-month period could optionally be provided by prospective study participants. Prospective study blood samples were shipped either frozen or at room temperature before DNA extraction.

The sequencing input was PBMCs or T cells enriched from blood (not recorded which). The TCR sequence derives from a woman in her thirties who had been exposed to COVID-19. The V and J genes are TRBV7-3 and TRBJ2-2; the junction holds 8 bases that match TRBD1. The DNA is as follows: TGTGCCAGCAGGGAAACAGGGGGCACCGGGGAGCTGTTTTTT. This sequence encodes CASRETGGTGELFF.